Listed below are T cell receptor beta chains from one sample, sequenced in a study of cytomegalovirus exposure and HLA in healthy donors. TCRdb's table, derived via immunoSEQ multiplex PCR, lists solely in-frame clones and lacks some. This repertoire shows about 140,000 clones, about 80% found once; its top ten account for around 4.4%. The sequenced material came from PBMCs. The receptors were gathered from a man aged 40-50 years in good health and CMV-seronegative. Both conserved end residues are trimmed from each CDR3. A clone size is listed for some rows: how often the clone was seen (once, few, many), or a class if it is expanded.

abundance: .; j_gene: TRBJ2-6; v_gene: TRBV19; CDR3aa: ASSSTGVSDSGANVLT
abundance: .; j_gene: TRBJ2-7; v_gene: TRBV6-1; CDR3aa: ASSLGQPTYEQY
abundance: .; j_gene: TRBJ2-1; v_gene: TRBV6-1; CDR3aa: ASSPTGDEQF
abundance: .; j_gene: TRBJ2-4; v_gene: TRBV15; CDR3aa: ATSSLGEGLGAGNIQY
abundance: .; j_gene: TRBJ2-5; v_gene: TRBV7-2; CDR3aa: ASSLESGQGRETQY
abundance: .; j_gene: .; v_gene: TRBV9; CDR3aa: ASSTGTSGGLYEQY
abundance: .; j_gene: TRBJ1-1; v_gene: TRBV29-1; CDR3aa: SVDRGGVKEAF
abundance: .; j_gene: TRBJ2-6; v_gene: TRBV9; CDR3aa: ASASGTLGANVLT
abundance: .; j_gene: TRBJ1-2; v_gene: TRBV19; CDR3aa: ASSIKGHRGYT
abundance: .; j_gene: TRBJ1-1; v_gene: TRBV19; CDR3aa: ASSRPGQGNTEAF
abundance: .; j_gene: TRBJ2-1; v_gene: TRBV2; CDR3aa: ASSQLGTSGGHEQF
abundance: .; j_gene: TRBJ2-7; v_gene: TRBV18; CDR3aa: ASSPPSVYEQY
abundance: .; j_gene: TRBJ1-1; v_gene: TRBV7-9; CDR3aa: ASSSRSAGEAF
abundance: once; j_gene: TRBJ2-7; v_gene: TRBV29-1; CDR3aa: SVVGHSRQGSYEQY
abundance: few; j_gene: TRBJ1-3; v_gene: TRBV5-6; CDR3aa: ASSLDRGNTIY
abundance: .; j_gene: TRBJ1-6; v_gene: TRBV6-6; CDR3aa: GASSYNSPLH
abundance: .; j_gene: TRBJ2-7; v_gene: TRBV28; CDR3aa: ASRPPGQGLFEQY
abundance: few; j_gene: TRBJ2-5; v_gene: TRBV2; CDR3aa: ASSDLRGQGEETQY
abundance: .; j_gene: TRBJ2-1; v_gene: TRBV25-1; CDR3aa: ASSSPEGVDEQF
abundance: .; j_gene: TRBJ1-2; v_gene: TRBV4-3; CDR3aa: ASSQEGRDRGYGYT
abundance: .; j_gene: TRBJ1-1; v_gene: TRBV30; CDR3aa: AWSAGIAEAF
abundance: .; j_gene: TRBJ1-5; v_gene: TRBV18; CDR3aa: ASSQGGARAQH
abundance: few; j_gene: TRBJ1-1; v_gene: TRBV7-9; CDR3aa: ASSLTGRTEAF
abundance: .; j_gene: TRBJ1-4; v_gene: TRBV19; CDR3aa: ASSIFHRFNEKLF
abundance: few; j_gene: TRBJ2-7; v_gene: TRBV7-7; CDR3aa: ASSSLTSSYEQY
abundance: .; j_gene: TRBJ2-5; v_gene: TRBV5-1; CDR3aa: ASSHEQGRETQY
abundance: .; j_gene: TRBJ2-1; v_gene: TRBV5-1; CDR3aa: ASSGRTSGVYNEQF
abundance: .; j_gene: TRBJ1-2; v_gene: TRBV4-1; CDR3aa: ASSQEQTGGGYT
abundance: .; j_gene: TRBJ1-2; v_gene: TRBV4-3; CDR3aa: ASSQDNAVYGYT
abundance: few; j_gene: .; v_gene: TRBV29-1; CDR3aa: SVVVGLSFLYEQY
abundance: .; j_gene: TRBJ2-5; v_gene: TRBV9; CDR3aa: ASSVASGARETQY
abundance: .; j_gene: TRBJ1-1; v_gene: TRBV6-1; CDR3aa: ASSEGQMNTEAF
abundance: .; j_gene: TRBJ2-5; v_gene: TRBV14; CDR3aa: ASSQGGRRWETQY
abundance: .; j_gene: TRBJ2-3; v_gene: TRBV19; CDR3aa: ASNPGTSGAGTDTQY
abundance: .; j_gene: TRBJ1-5; v_gene: TRBV4-2; CDR3aa: ASSRTGNQPQH
abundance: .; j_gene: TRBJ1-4; v_gene: TRBV5-1; CDR3aa: ASSFDSFNEKLF
abundance: .; j_gene: TRBJ1-5; v_gene: TRBV2; CDR3aa: ASRADSGDQPQH
abundance: .; j_gene: TRBJ1-3; v_gene: TRBV28; CDR3aa: ASSLSLWGQGGLTIY
abundance: once; j_gene: TRBJ1-6; v_gene: TRBV5-1; CDR3aa: ASSSGTSGSPLH
abundance: few; j_gene: TRBJ1-1; v_gene: TRBV27; CDR3aa: ASSLSNQGEAF
abundance: .; j_gene: TRBJ1-2; v_gene: TRBV7-9; CDR3aa: ASSLVEGPNYGYT
abundance: .; j_gene: TRBJ2-7; v_gene: TRBV27; CDR3aa: ASSFRTGALGDEQY
abundance: .; j_gene: TRBJ2-7; v_gene: TRBV7-6; CDR3aa: ARSSGVY
abundance: .; j_gene: TRBJ2-1; v_gene: TRBV27; CDR3aa: ASSLWGETYNEQF
abundance: once; j_gene: TRBJ2-7; v_gene: TRBV13; CDR3aa: ASSSRATSYTYEQY
abundance: few; j_gene: TRBJ1-1; v_gene: TRBV30; CDR3aa: AWRGRGRRNTEAF
abundance: .; j_gene: TRBJ1-4; v_gene: TRBV14; CDR3aa: ASSQYGDSLLNEKLF
abundance: .; j_gene: TRBJ2-2; v_gene: TRBV30; CDR3aa: AWSEQGTGELF
abundance: .; j_gene: TRBJ2-1; v_gene: TRBV7-2; CDR3aa: ASSLASLGQNSYNEQF
abundance: .; j_gene: TRBJ1-4; v_gene: TRBV2; CDR3aa: ASSEDRGLGEKLF
abundance: .; j_gene: TRBJ2-3; v_gene: TRBV6-4; CDR3aa: ATKGLAGADTQY